This T cell receptor (beta chain) emerged from a study of T cell changes during pregnancy in multiple sclerosis. TCRdb keeps only in-frame clones here, not all; method: immunoSEQ multiplex PCR. This table has more than 40,000 clones, approximately 94% appearing once. A remark on this clone: The sample has other DNA sequences that encode this CDR3 too.

V was pared by 5 bases and J by 3 bases, with 13 bases between. Germline assignment: CDR1 SGHTA and CDR2 FQGNSA. The CDR3 spans 15 residues. The sequenced sample was CD4+ T cells from peripheral blood mononuclear cells, obtained in the second trimester of pregnancy. The source of this sequence is a female donor with multiple sclerosis, enrolled in a pregnancy study. The chain recombines TRBV7-2 with TRBJ1-4; possible D gene TRBD1, 6 bases. CDR3 DNA sequence: TGTGCCAGCAGCACCCAGACAGGTCCTAATGAAAAACTGTTTTTT. This sequence encodes CASSTQTGPNEKLFF.